This T cell receptor (beta chain) was sequenced for a study of T cell repertoires in cytomegalovirus infection. Across the whole study: Public TCR beta signature analysis indicated the presence of both CMV infection and matching HLA type.

This clonotype was observed a handful of times. Its target is not known. TCRdb processed the reads anew with MiXCR; each CDR3 protein has one entry. The sample includes 500,000 to 600,000 distinct CDR3 sequences, about 15% of them seen just once. Findings and caveats of the study: Carriage of CMV together with the relevant HLA was identifiable through cumulative public TCR beta family frequency. Ex vivo, HLA-C-restricted CMV-specific TCR beta clonotypes prevailed over the rest of the response.

Deletions cut 3 bases from V and 10 bases from J, with 10 bases between. The CDR3 is 12 amino acids. Germline loops: CDR1 MNHEY, CDR2 SMNVEV (reference sequence). This sequence joins TRBV27 and TRBJ2-1; the D call may be TRBD1 or TRBD2 (5 bases each). The sequencing input was CD8+ T cells from PBMCs. This clonotype was sampled from a human donor in good health (CMV status not recorded). Some clones in this sample may be carry-over from other donors' samples. The CDR3 is CASSFGTSEQFF. The DNA of the CDR3 is TGTGCCAGCAGTTTCGGGACGTCCGAGCAGTTCTTC.